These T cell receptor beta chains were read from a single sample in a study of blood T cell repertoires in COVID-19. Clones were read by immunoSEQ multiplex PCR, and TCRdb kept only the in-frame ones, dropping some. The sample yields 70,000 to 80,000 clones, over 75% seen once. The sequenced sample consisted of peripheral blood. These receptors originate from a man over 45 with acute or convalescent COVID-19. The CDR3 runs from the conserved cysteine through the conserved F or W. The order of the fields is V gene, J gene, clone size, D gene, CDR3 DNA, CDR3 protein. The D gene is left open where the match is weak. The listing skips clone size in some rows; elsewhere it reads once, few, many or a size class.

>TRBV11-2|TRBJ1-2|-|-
TGTGCCAGCAGCTTAGGGGGACTGAAGAACTATGGCTACACCTTC
CASSLGGLKNYGYTF
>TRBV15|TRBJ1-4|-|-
TGTGCCACCAGCGGGAAAACAGGATTTAATGAAAAACTGTTTTTT
CATSGKTGFNEKLFF
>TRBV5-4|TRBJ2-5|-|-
TGTGCCAGCAGCTCCCCGCAAGAGACCCAGTACTTC
CASSSPQETQYF
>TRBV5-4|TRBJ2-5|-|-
TGTGCCAGCAGCCTGGGAGCGGCTCCAGAGACCCAGTACTTC
CASSLGAAPETQYF
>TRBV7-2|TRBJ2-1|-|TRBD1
TGTGCCAGCAGCTCCGACAGGGGGCACTACAATGAGCAGTTCTTC
CASSSDRGHYNEQFF
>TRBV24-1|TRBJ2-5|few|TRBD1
TGTGCCACCAGCCCGGGACAGGTAAAAGAGACCCAGTACTTC
CATSPGQVKETQYF
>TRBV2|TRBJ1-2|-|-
TGTGCCAGCATTTTCAGGTTCACTAACTATGGCTACACCTTC
CASIFRFTNYGYTF
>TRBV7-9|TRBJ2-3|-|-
TGTGCCAGCACCTCCTGGGGGACTTTGATTCCAGATACGCAGTATTTT
CASTSWGTLIPDTQYF
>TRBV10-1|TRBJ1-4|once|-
TGCGCCAGGACCGAGACCTGGGCAGCAACTAATGAAAAACTGTTTTTT
CARTETWAATNEKLFF
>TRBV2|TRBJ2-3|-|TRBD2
TGTGCCAGCAGTCGAACTAGCGGGACCGCAGATACGCAGTATTTT
CASSRTSGTADTQYF
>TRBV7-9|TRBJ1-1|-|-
TGTGCCAGCAGCTACACCTCAGACACTGAAGCTTTCTTT
CASSYTSDTEAFF
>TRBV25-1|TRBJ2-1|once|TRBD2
TGTGCCAGCAGTGGGTCTAGCGGGTCCGTTGAGCAGTTCTTC
CASSGSSGSVEQFF
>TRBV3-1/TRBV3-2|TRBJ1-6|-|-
TGTGCCAGCAGCCCAAACTTGGATTCACCCCTCCACTTT
CASSPNLDSPLHF
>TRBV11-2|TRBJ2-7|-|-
TGTGCCAGCACCTTCATCGGAGGGCAGGCCTACGAGCAGTACTTC
CASTFIGGQAYEQYF
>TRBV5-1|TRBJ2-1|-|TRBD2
TGCGCCAGCACCGTCCTAGCGGGAGTGGATGAGCAGTTCTTC
CASTVLAGVDEQFF
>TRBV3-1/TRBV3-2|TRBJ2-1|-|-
TGTGCCAGCAGCCATTCGGGGAGCTCCTACAATGAGCAGTTCTTC
CASSHSGSSYNEQFF
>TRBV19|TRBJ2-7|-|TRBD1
TGTGCCAGTAGTATAAAACAGGGGGACTCAATCTCCTACGAGCAGTACTTC
CASSIKQGDSISYEQYF
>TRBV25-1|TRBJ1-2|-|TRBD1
TGTGCCAGCCCTACCGAGGACGGGACAGGACCTACTAACTATGGCTACACCTTC
CASPTEDGTGPTNYGYTF
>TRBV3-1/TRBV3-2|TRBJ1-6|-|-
TGTGCCAGCAGCCTGTCTTCCGGGGATAGATCTCCCCTCCACTTT
CASSLSSGDRSPLHF
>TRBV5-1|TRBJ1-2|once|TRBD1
TGCGCCAGCAGCCCGGGACAGGGGAATTTTGGCTACACCTTC
CASSPGQGNFGYTF
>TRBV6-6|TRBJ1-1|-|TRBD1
TGTGCCAGCAGTTTCACGACAGGGAGCACTGAAGCTTTCTTT
CASSFTTGSTEAFF
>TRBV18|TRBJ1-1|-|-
TGTGCCAGCTCACCCAAGTCGAGCACTGAAGCTTTCTTT
CASSPKSSTEAFF
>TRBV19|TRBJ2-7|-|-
TGTGCCAGTAGTCAGAGGACAGTCCTTGGCCACGAGCAGTACTTC
CASSQRTVLGHEQYF
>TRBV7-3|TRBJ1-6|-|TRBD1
TGTGCCAGCAGCCGGACAGGGGTGGTTAATTCACCCCTCCACTTT
CASSRTGVVNSPLHF
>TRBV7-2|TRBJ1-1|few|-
TGTGCCAGCAGCTATTATGTATCAGACACTGAAGCTTTCTTT
CASSYYVSDTEAFF
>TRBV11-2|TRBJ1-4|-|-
TGTGCCAGCAGCTTAGATGAAGGGGTCGGGGAAAAACTGTTTTTT
CASSLDEGVGEKLFF
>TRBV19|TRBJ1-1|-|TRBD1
TGTGCCAGTATCCCAGGGGGCAGCATGAACACTGAAGCTTTCTTT
CASIPGGSMNTEAFF
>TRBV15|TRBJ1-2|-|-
TGTGCCACCACCGGGGGAGCAGGCTACACCTTC
CATTGGAGYTF
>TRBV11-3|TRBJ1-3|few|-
TGTGCCAGCAGCTTAGGGGCCGGGAGCTCTGGAAACACCATATATTTT
CASSLGAGSSGNTIYF
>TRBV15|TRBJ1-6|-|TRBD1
TGTGCCACCAGCAACCACAGGGGTCCCCTCCACTTT
CATSNHRGPLHF
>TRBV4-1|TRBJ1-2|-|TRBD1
TGCGCCAGCAGCCAAGATCGCGGACAGGGGAATGGCTACACCTTC
CASSQDRGQGNGYTF
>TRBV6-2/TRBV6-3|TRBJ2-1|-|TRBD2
TGTGCCAGCAGTCGACTAGCGGGAGGGCTGTACAATGAGCAGTTCTTC
CASSRLAGGLYNEQFF
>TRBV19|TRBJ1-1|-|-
TGTGCCAGTAGGCCCCGGGACTCGAGGAACACTGAAGCTTTCTTT
CASRPRDSRNTEAFF
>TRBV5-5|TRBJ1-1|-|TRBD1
TGTGCCAGCAGTAGAGAGACAGGGAAGACAGCTTTCTTT
CASSRETGKTAFF
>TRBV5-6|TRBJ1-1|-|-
TGTGCCAGCAACCTCCAGGGGATGAACACTGAAGCTTTCTTT
CASNLQGMNTEAFF
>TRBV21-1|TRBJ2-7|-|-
TGTGCCAGCAGCAAAGGGCAGGGGTCCCCCTACGAGCAGTACTTC
CASSKGQGSPYEQYF
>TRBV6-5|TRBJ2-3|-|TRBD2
TGTGCCAGCAGTTACTCGCGCGGGGGTGCGGCAGATACGCAGTATTTT
CASSYSRGGAADTQYF
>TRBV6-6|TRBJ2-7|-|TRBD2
TGTGCCAGCAGTCCTAGCGGGAGGAGCTCCTACGAGCAGTACTTC
CASSPSGRSSYEQYF
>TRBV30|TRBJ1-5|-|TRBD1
TGTGCCTGGAGTGTAGCCGGGACAGGCAATCAGCCCCAGCATTTT
CAWSVAGTGNQPQHF
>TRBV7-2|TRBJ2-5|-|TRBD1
TGTGCCAGCAGCTTTCAACAGGGGGAGAGGGAGACCCAGTACTTC
CASSFQQGERETQYF
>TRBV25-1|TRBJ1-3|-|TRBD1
TGTGCCAGCATCGGGACAGGGAACGGAAACACCATATATTTT
CASIGTGNGNTIYF
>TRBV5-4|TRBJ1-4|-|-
TGTGCCAGCAGCCCGCAGAATGAAAAACTGTTTTTT
CASSPQNEKLFF
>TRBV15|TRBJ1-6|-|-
TGTGCCACCAGGGAGTCCTATAATTCACCCCTCCACTTT
CATRESYNSPLHF
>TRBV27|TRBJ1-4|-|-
TGTGCCAGCAGTCTACAGAGTCCTAATGAAAAACTGTTTTTT
CASSLQSPNEKLFF
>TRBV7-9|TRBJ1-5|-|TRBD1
TGTGCCAGCAGCCCACATGGACAGGGACTTCAGCCCCAGCATTTT
CASSPHGQGLQPQHF
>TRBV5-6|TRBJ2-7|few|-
TGTGCCAGCAGCGCCCAAACTAAGGCCCCCTACGAGCAGTACTTC
CASSAQTKAPYEQYF
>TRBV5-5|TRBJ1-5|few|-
TGTGCCAGCAGCTCGGAAGCAGGGTATAGCAATCAGCCCCAGCATTTT
CASSSEAGYSNQPQHF
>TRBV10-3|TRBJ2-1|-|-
TGTGCCATCAGTGAGTCGGCTGGCGACATCCGTCCGGGGGAGCCCTACAATGAGCAGTTCTTC
CAISESAGDIRPGEPYNEQFF
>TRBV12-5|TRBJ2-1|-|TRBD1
TGTGCTAGTGGTTTAGGGACAGGGGCCTCCAATGAGCAGTTCTTC
CASGLGTGASNEQFF
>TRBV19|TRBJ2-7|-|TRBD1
TGTGCCAGTAGAAGGGGACAGAATGACGAGCAGTACTTC
CASRRGQNDEQYF